This T cell receptor (beta chain) is drawn from a study of blood T cells in healthy people across ages. Study-level results: While age rose, TCR beta diversity per million T cells dropped in a roughly linear way. The study lacked donor CMV status, which possibly confounded expanded clonotype changes.

Together with a sample-barcoded 5' primer, a J-beta primer mix was included in a second PCR lasting about 7 to 12 cycles. Individual samples furnished no less than 2.5 million CDR3-containing paired-end reads apiece. TCRdb reprocessed the 5' RACE reads via MiXCR and lists one record per CDR3 protein. The repertoire includes about 400,000 distinct CDR3 sequences, roughly half of them detected once, and 45% to 55% sits in the top ten. Donors gave around 9.8 milliliters of peripheral blood apiece. As regards this clonotype: Its antigen is still unknown.

The V and J ends lost 10 bases and 3 bases, in that order; junction bases with no gene match: 6. Germline values: CDR1 MDHEN, CDR2 SYDVKM. The CDR3 sequence is 14 residues long. The clonotype originates from a man aged 55 to 70 in good health. This chain links TRBV28 with TRBJ2-7; 13 bases align to TRBD2. The sample was blood. The chain's CDR3 is CATERTSGSYEQYF. In DNA form, the CDR3 reads TGTGCCACCGAGAGGACTAGCGGGAGCTACGAGCAGTACTTC.